The sequence of this T cell receptor beta chain was determined in a study of vaccination effects on CD4 cells after COVID-19. Expansion of antigen-specific CD4+ T cells with viral peptide pools was carried out by the ViraFEST assay before sequencing. When less than 13 days of culture had elapsed, CD4+ T cells were isolated. Sequencing was performed with immunoSEQ multiplex PCR; in TCRdb, only in-frame clones are kept and a portion is missing. The sample lists 50,000 to 65,000 clones; 75% to 85% were seen once. About this clone: Antigen: not known.

Germline V gives CDR1 SGHDT, CDR2 YYEEEE. V was clipped by 6 bases and J by 0 bases, with 13 bases between them. This CDR3 has 16 residues. The source was CD4+ T cells from PBMCs cultured with HCoV-229E spike peptides, collected before COVID-19 vaccination. This sequence was found in a human donor who received a COVID-19 vaccine. The chain is built from TRBV5-6 and TRBJ1-6; the D gene is possibly TRBD1 (5 bases). This CDR3 is CASIRRGGSYNSPLHF. The DNA for the CDR3 is TGTGCCAGCATTCGACGGGGGGGCTCCTATAATTCACCCCTCCACTTT.